This T cell receptor (beta chain) was recovered during a study of CD8 T cells in ankylosing spondylitis. For this clonotype: What it binds is unknown.

Quantitative 5'-RACE with molecular barcodes was used to make the TCR beta libraries. TCRdb redid the calling of the 5' RACE reads with MiXCR, one entry per CDR3 protein. The table records approximately 110,000 distinct CDR3 sequences, about 24% of them present only once. The germline V gene has CDR1 SEHNR and CDR2 FQNEAQ (reference sequence). This CDR3 comprises 12 residues. Trimming stripped 6 bases from V and 5 bases from J, with 10 bases between. Study findings and constraints: Disease-associated clones were CD8+ and fairly uncommon in peripheral blood. Significantly higher representation of disease-linked clones was reported for matched ankylosing spondylitis synovial fluid.

The V call is TRBV7-9, the J call TRBJ1-1, with D unclear. This TCR came from a male donor with ankylosing spondylitis. The sample consisted of synovial fluid, either unsorted or a sorted T cell fraction (not recorded which). CDR3 residues: CASSLPGTEAFF. CDR3 in DNA: TGTGCCAGCAGTCTACCGGGAACTGAAGCTTTCTTT.